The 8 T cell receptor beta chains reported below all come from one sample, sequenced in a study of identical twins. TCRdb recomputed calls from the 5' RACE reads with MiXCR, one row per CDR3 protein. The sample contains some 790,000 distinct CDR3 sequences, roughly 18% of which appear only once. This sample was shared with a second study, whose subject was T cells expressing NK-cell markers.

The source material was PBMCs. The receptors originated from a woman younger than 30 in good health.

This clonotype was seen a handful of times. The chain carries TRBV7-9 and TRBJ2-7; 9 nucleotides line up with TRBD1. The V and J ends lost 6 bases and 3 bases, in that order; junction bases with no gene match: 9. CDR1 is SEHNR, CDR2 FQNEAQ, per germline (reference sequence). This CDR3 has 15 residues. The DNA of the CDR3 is TGTGCCAGCAGAACATACCGGACAGGGGACTACGAGCAGTACTTC. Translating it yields CASRTYRTGDYEQYF.

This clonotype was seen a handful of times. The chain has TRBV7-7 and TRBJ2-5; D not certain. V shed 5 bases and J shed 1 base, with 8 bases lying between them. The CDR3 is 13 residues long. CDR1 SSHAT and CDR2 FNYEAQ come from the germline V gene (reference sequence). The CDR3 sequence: CASSHGPQETQYF. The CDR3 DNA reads TGTGCCAGCAGCCACGGGCCCCAAGAGACCCAGTACTTC.

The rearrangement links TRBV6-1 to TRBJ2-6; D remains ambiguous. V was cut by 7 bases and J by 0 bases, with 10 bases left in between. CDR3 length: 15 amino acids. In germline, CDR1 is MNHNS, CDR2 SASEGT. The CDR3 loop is CASTITGSGANVLTF. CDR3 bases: TGTGCCAGCACTATTACCGGCTCTGGGGCCAACGTCCTGACTTTC.

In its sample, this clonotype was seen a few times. The CDR3 DNA reads as TGCGCCAGCAGCCCGGGGGGCGGTGGGTTTTCGGATACGCAGTATTTT. Amino acids: CASSPGGGGFSDTQYF. The rearrangement links TRBV5-1 to TRBJ2-3; maybe TRBD2 (7 bases). Trimming took 4 bases from V and 6 from J, leaving 21 bases between them. CDR1 is SGHRS and CDR2 is YFSETQ in the germline V gene. The CDR3 has 16 amino acids. Supplemented by reference TRBV5-1 and TRBJ2-3, the full variable domain reads KAGVTQTPRYLIKTRGQQVTLSCSPISGHRSVSWYQQTPGQGLQFLFEYFSETQRNKGNFPGRFSGRQFSNSRSEMNVSTLELGDSALYLCASSPGGGGFSDTQYFGPGTRLTVL.

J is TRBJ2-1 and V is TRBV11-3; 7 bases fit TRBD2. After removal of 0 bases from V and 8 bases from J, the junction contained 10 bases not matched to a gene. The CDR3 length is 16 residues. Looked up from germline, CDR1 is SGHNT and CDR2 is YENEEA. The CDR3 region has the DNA TGTGCCAGCAGCTTAGATTGGGGGGAGGGACGTCATGAGCAGTTCTTC. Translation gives CASSLDWGEGRHEQFF.

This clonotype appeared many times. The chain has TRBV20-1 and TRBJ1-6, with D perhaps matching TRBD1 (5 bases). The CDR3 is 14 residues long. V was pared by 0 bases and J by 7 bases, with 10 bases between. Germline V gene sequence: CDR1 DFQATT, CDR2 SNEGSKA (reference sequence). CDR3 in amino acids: CSAREAGWNSPLHF. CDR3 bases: TGCAGTGCTAGAGAGGCAGGGTGGAATTCACCCCTCCACTTT.

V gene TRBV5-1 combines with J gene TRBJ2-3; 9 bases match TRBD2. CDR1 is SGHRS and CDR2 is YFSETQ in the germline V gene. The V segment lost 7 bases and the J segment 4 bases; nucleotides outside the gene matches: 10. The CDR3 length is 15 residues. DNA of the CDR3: TGCGCCAGCCAGGTGGCGGGAGGGCCCGCAGATACGCAGTATTTT. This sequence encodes CASQVAGGPADTQYF.

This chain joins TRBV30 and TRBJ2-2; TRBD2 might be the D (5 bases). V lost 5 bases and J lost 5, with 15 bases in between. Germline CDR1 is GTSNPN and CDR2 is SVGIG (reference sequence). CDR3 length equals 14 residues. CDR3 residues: CAWDGLHGTGELFF. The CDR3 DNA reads TGTGCCTGGGACGGACTCCATGGGACCGGGGAGCTGTTTTTT.